This T cell receptor beta chain stems from a study of cytomegalovirus exposure and HLA in healthy donors. Trimming removed 1 base from V and 2 bases from J; junction bases left unmatched: 14. The CDR3 loop spans 19 amino acids. In germline, CDR1 is SGHTA, CDR2 FQGNSA. The study's findings and limits: In a later analysis, TCR beta V- and J-gene trimming showed a link to a missense DCLRE1C variant.

Samples came from healthy bone marrow donors. As regards this clone: The antigen is undetermined.

PCR employed 60 Vbeta and 13 Jbeta primers. Clones were read by immunoSEQ multiplex PCR, and TCRdb kept only the in-frame ones, dropping some. The sample has some 150,000 clones; 70% to 85% are singletons. The sequence was obtained from a woman between 40 and 50 years old in good health and CMV-seronegative. The genes are TRBV7-2 and TRBJ2-1; 7 bases line up with TRBD2. Specimen: PBMCs. The CDR3 loop reads CASSLDVVASGLPYNEQFF. The CDR3 nucleotides read TGTGCCAGCAGCTTAGACGTCGTGGCTAGCGGACTTCCCTACAATGAGCAGTTCTTC.